A single sample gave rise to the 6 T cell receptor beta chains below, sequenced in a study of cytotoxic CD8 clonotypes in ibrutinib-treated CLL. Profiled with immunoSEQ multiplex PCR; TCRdb holds only in-frame clones, not every one. This table has more than 110,000 clones, approximately 90% appearing once. Specimen: PBMCs, collected after 12 months of ibrutinib treatment. Source of these receptors: a human donor with chronic lymphocytic leukemia.

This clone was seen a single time. The chain carries TRBV9 and TRBJ1-1, with a tentative D call TRBD1 (5 bases). From germline, CDR1 is SGDLS and CDR2 YYNGEE. The ends were cut back, 3 bases at V and 1 base at J, with 13 bases in the middle. CDR3 length equals 15 residues. Here the CDR3 reads CASSAGEGPNTEAFF. The CDR3 DNA sequence: TGTGCCAGCAGCGCCGGAGAGGGGCCGAACACTGAAGCTTTCTTT.

This chain connects TRBV14 to TRBJ1-2; D perhaps matches TRBD1 (6 bases). The ends were cut back, 1 base at V and 2 bases at J, with 11 bases in the middle. Per the germline V gene, CDR1 is SGHDN and CDR2 is FVKESK. This CDR3 has 15 amino acids. CDR3 bases: TGTGCCAGCAGCCAAGCTTCCGGGGGCAACTATGGCTACACCTTC. It translates to CASSQASGGNYGYTF.

This clone was detected only a few times. V and J are TRBV6-5 and TRBJ1-2; a possible D gene is TRBD1 (6 bases). Germline CDR1 and CDR2: MNHEY and SVGAGI. The CDR3 runs 12 residues. Trimming removed 6 bases at V and 4 bases at J, with 9 bases between. The CDR3 here is CASSLTGYGYTF. The DNA for the CDR3 is TGTGCCAGCAGCCTGACAGGCTATGGCTACACCTTC.

This chain joins TRBV7-2 and TRBJ1-3, with a tentative D call TRBD1 (5 bases). The V end lost 1 base, the J end lost 0 bases, and 10 bases lay between the germline ends. The CDR3 is 16 amino acids. The germline gives CDR1 SGHTA, CDR2 FQGNSA. CDR3 residues: CASSLEPGRSGNTIYF. CDR3 coding DNA: TGTGCCAGCAGCTTAGAGCCAGGGCGCTCTGGAAACACCATATATTTT.

The CDR3 nucleotides read TGTGCCAGCTCACCCTACAGGGACCTCTACGAGCAGTACTTC. This encodes CASSPYRDLYEQYF. V and J are TRBV18 and TRBJ2-7; tentatively, D is TRBD1 (6 bases). V gave up 3 bases and J gave up 3 bases, with 12 bases separating them. Germline loops: CDR1 KGHSH, CDR2 LQKENI. The CDR3 contains 14 residues.

The chain uses TRBV14 and TRBJ2-1; D unresolved. There are 16 residues in the CDR3. Germline V lookup: CDR1 SGHDN, CDR2 FVKESK. Trimming removed 4 bases from V and 6 bases from J, with 19 bases in between. The CDR3: CASSRAFLGNRNEQFF. CDR3 DNA: TGTGCCAGCAGCCGAGCCTTCCTGGGGAATCGCAATGAGCAGTTCTTC.